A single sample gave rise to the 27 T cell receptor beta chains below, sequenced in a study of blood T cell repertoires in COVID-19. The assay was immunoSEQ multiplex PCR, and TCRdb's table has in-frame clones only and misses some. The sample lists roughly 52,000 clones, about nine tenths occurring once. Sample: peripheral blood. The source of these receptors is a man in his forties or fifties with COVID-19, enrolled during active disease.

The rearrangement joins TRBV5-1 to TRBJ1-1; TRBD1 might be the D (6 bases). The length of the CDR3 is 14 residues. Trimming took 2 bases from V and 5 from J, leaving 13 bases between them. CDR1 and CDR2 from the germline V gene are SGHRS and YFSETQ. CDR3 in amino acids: CASSFTGIVTEAFF. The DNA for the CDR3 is TGCGCCAGCAGCTTCACAGGGATTGTTACTGAAGCTTTCTTT.

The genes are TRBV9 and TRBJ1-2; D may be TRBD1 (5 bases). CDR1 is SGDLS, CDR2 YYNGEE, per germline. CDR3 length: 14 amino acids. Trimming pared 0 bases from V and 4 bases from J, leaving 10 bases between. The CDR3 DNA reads TGTGCCAGCAGCGTAGGACCCGACAGCTATGGCTACACCTTC. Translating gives CASSVGPDSYGYTF. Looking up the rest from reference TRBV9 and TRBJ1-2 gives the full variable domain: DSGVTQTPKHLITATGQRVTLRCSPRSGDLSVYWYQQSLDQGLQFLIQYYNGEERAKGNILERFSAQQFPDLHSELNLSSLELGDSALYFCASSVGPDSYGYTFGSGTRLTVV.

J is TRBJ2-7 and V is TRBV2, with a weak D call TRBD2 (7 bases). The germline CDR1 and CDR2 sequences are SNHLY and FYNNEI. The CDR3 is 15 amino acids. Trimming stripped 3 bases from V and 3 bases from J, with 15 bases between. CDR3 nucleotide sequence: TGTGCCAGCAGTGAGGAGGGGGGGAGGTTCTACGAGCAGTACTTC. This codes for CASSEEGGRFYEQYF. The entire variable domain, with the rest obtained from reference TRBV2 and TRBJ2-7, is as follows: EPEVTQTPSHQVTQMGQEVILRCVPISNHLYFYWYRQILGQKVEFLVSFYNNEISEKSEIFDDQFSVERPDGSNFTLKIRSTKLEDSAMYFCASSEEGGRFYEQYFGPGTRLTVT.

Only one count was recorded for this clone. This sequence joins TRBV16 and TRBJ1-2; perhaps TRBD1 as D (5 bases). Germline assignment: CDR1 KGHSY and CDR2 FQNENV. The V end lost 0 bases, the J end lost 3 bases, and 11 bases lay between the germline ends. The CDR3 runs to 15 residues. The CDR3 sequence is CASSQSSTADYGYTF. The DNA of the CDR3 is TGTGCCAGCAGCCAATCGTCGACAGCTGACTATGGCTACACCTTC.

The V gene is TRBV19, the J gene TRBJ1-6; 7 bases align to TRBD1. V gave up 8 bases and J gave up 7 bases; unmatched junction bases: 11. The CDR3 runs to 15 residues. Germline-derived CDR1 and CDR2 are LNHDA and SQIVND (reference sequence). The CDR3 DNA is TGTGCCAGTTCACCGACAGGGCAAGAAAATTCACCCCTCCACTTT. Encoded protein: CASSPTGQENSPLHF.

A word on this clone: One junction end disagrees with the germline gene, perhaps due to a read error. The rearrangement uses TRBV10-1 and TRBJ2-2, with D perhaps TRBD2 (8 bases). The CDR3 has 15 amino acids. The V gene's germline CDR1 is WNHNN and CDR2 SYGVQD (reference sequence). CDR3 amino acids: CASSSGSSTSGGLFF. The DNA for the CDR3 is TGCGCCAGTTCCAGCGGGAGCTCCACCTCAGGGGGGCTGTTTTTT.

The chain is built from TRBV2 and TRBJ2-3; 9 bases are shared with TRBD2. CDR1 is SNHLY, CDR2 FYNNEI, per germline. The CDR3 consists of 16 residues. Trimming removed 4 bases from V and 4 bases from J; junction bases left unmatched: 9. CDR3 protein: CASSASAGGIADTQYF. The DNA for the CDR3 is TGTGCCAGCAGTGCTTCAGCGGGGGGTATCGCAGATACGCAGTATTTT.

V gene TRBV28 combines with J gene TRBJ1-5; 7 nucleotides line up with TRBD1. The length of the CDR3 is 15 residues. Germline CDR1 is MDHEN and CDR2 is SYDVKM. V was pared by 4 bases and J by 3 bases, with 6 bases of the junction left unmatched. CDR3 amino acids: CASSSNGQANQPQHF. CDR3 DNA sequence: TGTGCCAGCAGTTCAAATGGACAGGCCAATCAGCCCCAGCATTTT.

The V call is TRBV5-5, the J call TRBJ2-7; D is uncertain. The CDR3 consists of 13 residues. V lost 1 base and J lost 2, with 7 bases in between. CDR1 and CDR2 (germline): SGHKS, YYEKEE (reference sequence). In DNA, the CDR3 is TGTGCCAGCAGCTTGTACAGAGCCTACGAGCAGTACTTC. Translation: CASSLYRAYEQYF.

The CDR3 DNA reads as TGTGCCAGTAGTATAGCGGGGGGTGACAATCAGCCCCAGCATTTT. Translation: CASSIAGGDNQPQHF. The chain uses TRBV19 and TRBJ1-5; D may be TRBD1 (5 bases). Per the germline V gene, CDR1 is LNHDA and CDR2 is SQIVND (reference sequence). CDR3 size: 15 residues. V lost 1 base, J lost 3 bases, and 10 bases lay in between.

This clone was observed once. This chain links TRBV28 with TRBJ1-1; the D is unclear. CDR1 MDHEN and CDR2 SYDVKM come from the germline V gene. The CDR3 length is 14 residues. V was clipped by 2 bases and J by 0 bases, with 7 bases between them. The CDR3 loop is CASSLISVNTEAFF. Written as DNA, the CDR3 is TGTGCCAGCAGTTTAATTTCAGTGAACACTGAAGCTTTCTTT.

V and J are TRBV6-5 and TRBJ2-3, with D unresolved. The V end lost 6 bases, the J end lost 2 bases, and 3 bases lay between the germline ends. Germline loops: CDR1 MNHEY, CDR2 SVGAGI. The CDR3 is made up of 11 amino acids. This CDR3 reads CASSHTDTQYF. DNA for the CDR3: TGTGCCAGCAGCCACACAGATACGCAGTATTTT.

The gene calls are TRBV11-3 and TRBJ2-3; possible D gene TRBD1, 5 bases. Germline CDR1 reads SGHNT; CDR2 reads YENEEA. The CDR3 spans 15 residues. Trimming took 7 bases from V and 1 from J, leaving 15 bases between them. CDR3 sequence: CASTPSRGGTDTQYF. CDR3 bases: TGTGCCAGCACCCCCTCAAGGGGCGGCACAGATACGCAGTATTTT.

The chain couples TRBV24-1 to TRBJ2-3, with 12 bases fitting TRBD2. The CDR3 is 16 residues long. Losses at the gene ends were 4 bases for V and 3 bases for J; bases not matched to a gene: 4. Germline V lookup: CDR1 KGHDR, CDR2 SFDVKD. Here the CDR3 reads CATSDRLAGETDTQYF. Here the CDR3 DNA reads TGTGCCACCAGTGACCGACTAGCGGGAGAGACAGATACGCAGTATTTT.

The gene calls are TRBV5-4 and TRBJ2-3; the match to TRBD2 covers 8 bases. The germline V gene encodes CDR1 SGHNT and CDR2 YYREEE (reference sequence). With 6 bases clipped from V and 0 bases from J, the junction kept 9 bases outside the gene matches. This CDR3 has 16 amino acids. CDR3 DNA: TGTGCCAGCAACGACGCCGGGAGGGCGAGCACAGATACGCAGTATTTT. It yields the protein CASNDAGRASTDTQYF.

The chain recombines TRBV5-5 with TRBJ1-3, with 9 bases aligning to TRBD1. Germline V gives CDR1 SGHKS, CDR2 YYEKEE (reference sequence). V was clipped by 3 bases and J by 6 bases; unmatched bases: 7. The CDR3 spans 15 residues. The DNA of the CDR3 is TGTGCCAGCAGCTCCCCGGGACAGGGACCAAACACCATATATTTT. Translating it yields CASSSPGQGPNTIYF.

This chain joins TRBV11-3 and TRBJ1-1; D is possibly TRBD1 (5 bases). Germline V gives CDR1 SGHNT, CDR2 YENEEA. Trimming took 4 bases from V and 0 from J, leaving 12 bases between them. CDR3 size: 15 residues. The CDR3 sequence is CASSSGGSMNTEAFF. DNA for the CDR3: TGTGCCAGCAGCTCGGGGGGGTCCATGAACACTGAAGCTTTCTTT.

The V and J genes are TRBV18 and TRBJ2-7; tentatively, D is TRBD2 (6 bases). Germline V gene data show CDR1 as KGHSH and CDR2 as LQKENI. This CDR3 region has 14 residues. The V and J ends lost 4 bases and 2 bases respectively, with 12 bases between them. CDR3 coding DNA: TGTGCCAGCTCACACGGGGACTTACCCTACGAGCAGTACTTC. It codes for CASSHGDLPYEQYF.

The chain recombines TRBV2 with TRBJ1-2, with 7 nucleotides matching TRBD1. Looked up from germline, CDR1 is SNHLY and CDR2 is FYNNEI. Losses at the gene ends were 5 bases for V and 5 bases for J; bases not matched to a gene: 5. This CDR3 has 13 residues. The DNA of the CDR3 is TGTGCCAGCAGTCTTAAACAGGGGTATGGCTACACCTTC. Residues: CASSLKQGYGYTF.

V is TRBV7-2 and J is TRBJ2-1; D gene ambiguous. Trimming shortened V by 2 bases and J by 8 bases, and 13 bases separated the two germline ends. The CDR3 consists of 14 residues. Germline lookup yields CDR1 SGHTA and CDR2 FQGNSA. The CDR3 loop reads CASSLIATRDEQFF. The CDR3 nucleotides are TGTGCCAGCAGCTTAATAGCTACTCGAGATGAGCAGTTCTTC.

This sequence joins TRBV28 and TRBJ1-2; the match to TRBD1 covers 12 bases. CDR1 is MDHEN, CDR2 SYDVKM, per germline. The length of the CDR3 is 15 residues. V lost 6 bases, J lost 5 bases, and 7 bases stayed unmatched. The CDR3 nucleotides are TGTGCCAGCAGCCGGGACAGGGGGCCTGAGTATGGCTACACCTTC. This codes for CASSRDRGPEYGYTF.

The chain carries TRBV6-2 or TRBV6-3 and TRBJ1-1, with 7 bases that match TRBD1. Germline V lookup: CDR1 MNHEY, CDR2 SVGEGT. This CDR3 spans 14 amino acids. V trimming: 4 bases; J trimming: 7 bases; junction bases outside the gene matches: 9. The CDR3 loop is CASSFVPGQFEAFF. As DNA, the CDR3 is TGTGCCAGCAGTTTCGTCCCGGGACAGTTTGAAGCTTTCTTT.

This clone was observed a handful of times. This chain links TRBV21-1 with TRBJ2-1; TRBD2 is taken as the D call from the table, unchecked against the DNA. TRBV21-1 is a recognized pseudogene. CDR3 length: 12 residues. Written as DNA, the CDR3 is TGTGCCAGCAGCACCTCGACTCATGAGCAGTTCTTC. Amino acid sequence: CASSTSTHEQFF.

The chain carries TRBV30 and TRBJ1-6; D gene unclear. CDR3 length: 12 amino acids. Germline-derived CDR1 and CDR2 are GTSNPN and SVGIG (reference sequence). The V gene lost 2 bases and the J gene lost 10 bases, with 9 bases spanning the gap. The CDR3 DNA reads TGTGCCTGGAGTTTATTGAGGTCACCCCTCCACTTT. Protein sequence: CAWSLLRSPLHF.

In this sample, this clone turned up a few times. DNA of the CDR3: TGTGCCAGCAGCTGGACAGATAATTCACCCCTCCACTTT. Its translation is CASSWTDNSPLHF. The rearrangement joins TRBV27 to TRBJ1-6, with D possibly matching TRBD1 (6 bases). The CDR3 spans 13 residues. The germline V gene has CDR1 MNHEY and CDR2 SMNVEV (reference sequence). Trimming shortened V by 6 bases and J by 5 bases, and 8 bases separated the two germline ends.

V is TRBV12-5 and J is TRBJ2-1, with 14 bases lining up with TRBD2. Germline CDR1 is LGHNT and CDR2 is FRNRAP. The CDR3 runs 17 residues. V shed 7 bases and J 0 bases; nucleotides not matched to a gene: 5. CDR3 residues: CASAYGTSGSSYNEQFF. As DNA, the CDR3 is TGTGCTAGTGCCTACGGGACTAGCGGGAGCTCCTACAATGAGCAGTTCTTC.

In DNA, the CDR3 is TGTGCCAGCAGCCGACAGGGGGCCTGGGGTGAAAAACTGTTTTTT. It specifies CASSRQGAWGEKLFF. The chain carries TRBV3-1 (or the pseudogene TRBV3-2) and TRBJ1-4; TRBD1 matches at 10 bases. Per the germline V gene, CDR1 is LGHDT and CDR2 is YNNKEL (reference sequence). Trimming removed 4 bases from V and 7 bases from J; junction bases left unmatched: 6. The CDR3 runs 15 residues.